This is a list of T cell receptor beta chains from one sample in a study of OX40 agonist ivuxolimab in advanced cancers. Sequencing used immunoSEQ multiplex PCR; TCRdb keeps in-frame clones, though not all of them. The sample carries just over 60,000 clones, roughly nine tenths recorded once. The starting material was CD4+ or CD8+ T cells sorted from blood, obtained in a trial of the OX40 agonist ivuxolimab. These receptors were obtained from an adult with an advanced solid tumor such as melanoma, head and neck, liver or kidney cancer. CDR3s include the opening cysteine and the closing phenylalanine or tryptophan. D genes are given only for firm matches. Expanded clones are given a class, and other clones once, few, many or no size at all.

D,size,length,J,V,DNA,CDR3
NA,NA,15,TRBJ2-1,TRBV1,TGCACCAGGCCGGGACTAGCGGACCCCTACAATGAGCAGTTCTTC,CTRPGLADPYNEQFF
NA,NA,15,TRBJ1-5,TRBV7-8,TGTGCCAGCAGGGCCGGGAGGGGTAACCGACAGCCCCAGCATTTT,CASRAGRGNRQPQHF
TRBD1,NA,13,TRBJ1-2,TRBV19,TGTGCCAGTAGGCGACAGGGGAACTATGGCTACACCTTC,CASRRQGNYGYTF
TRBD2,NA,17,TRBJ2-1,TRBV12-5,TGTGCTAGTGGTTTGGTACGGGGCGGGGGTACTAACAATGAGCAGTTCTTC,CASGLVRGGGTNNEQFF
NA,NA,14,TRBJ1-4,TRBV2,TGTGCAGGCACGGAGACGCGCGGGGGGGAAAAACTGTTTTTT,CAGTETRGGEKLFF
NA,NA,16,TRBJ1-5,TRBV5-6,TGTGCCAGCACCTCTCGGGCTAGTTTTAGCAATCAGCCCCAGCATTTT,CASTSRASFSNQPQHF
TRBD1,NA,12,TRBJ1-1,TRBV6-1,TGTGCCAGCAGCGGGGACAGGGGGAAAGCTTTCTTT,CASSGDRGKAFF
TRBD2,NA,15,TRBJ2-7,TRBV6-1,TGTGCCAGCAGTCCGATAGGGACTAGCGGGAACGAGCAGTACTTC,CASSPIGTSGNEQYF
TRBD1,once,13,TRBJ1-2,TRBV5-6,TGTGCCAGCAGCCCGCGGACAGGGGGTCCCAACACCTTC,CASSPRTGGPNTF
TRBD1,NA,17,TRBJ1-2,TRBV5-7,TGTGCCAGCAGCTCCCTCTGGGGTCCAGGGGGAAACTATGGCTACACCTTC,CASSSLWGPGGNYGYTF
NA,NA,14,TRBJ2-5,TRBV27,TGTGCCAGCACTCGTCGGGGGTCGGGGGAGACCCAGTACTTC,CASTRRGSGETQYF
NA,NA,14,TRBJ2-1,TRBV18,TGTGCCAGCTCACCAAGTTCCTCCTACAATGAGCAGTTCTTC,CASSPSSSYNEQFF
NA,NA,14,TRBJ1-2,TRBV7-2,TGTGCCAGCAGCTTAGGTGGGCAGCTCATTGGCTACACCTTC,CASSLGGQLIGYTF
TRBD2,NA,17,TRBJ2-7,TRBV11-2,TGTGCCAGCAGCTCCCGGACTAGCGGGGGGCTCCCCTACGAGCAGTACTTC,CASSSRTSGGLPYEQYF
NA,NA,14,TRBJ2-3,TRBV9,TGTGCCAGCAGCGTGGGGCAGAAACCTTATACGCAGTATTTT,CASSVGQKPYTQYF
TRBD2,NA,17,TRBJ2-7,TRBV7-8,TGTGCCAGCAGCTTAGCTCTGTCTAGCGGTGCACTCTACGAGCAGTACTTC,CASSLALSSGALYEQYF
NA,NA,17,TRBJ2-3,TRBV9,TGTGCCAGCAGCGCCGGAAATGGGTTAACAGGCACAGATACGCAGTATTTT,CASSAGNGLTGTDTQYF
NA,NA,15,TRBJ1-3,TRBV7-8,TGTGCCAGCAGCTTGACAGGCGCGGAGGGAAACACCATATATTTT,CASSLTGAEGNTIYF
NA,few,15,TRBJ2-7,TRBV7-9,TGTGCCAGCAGCCGCGGCGGGACATACTCCTACGAGCAGTACTTC,CASSRGGTYSYEQYF
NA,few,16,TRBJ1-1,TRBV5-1,TGCGCCAGCAGCTTCCGGGCCACAGATATGAGCACTGAAGCTTTCTTT,CASSFRATDMSTEAFF
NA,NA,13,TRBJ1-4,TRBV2,TGTGCCAGCAGTCCCAGAGGGGGTGAAAAACTGTTTTTT,CASSPRGGEKLFF
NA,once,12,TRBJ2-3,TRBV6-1,TGTGCCAGCAGCGCCGACCCCGCGGCGCAGTATTTT,CASSADPAAQYF
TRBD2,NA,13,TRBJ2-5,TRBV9,TGTGCCAGCAGCTCGGGGGGGCCAGAGACCCAGTACTTC,CASSSGGPETQYF
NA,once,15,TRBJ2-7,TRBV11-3,TGTGCCAGCAGCTTAGGGACAGCCAAGGCCTACGAGCAGTACTTC,CASSLGTAKAYEQYF
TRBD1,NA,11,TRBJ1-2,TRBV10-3,TGTGCCATCAACACAGGGGCCAGCTACACCTTC,CAINTGASYTF
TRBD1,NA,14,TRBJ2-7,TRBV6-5,TGTGCCAGCAGATCCGGGACAGGTTCTAACGAGCAGTACTTC,CASRSGTGSNEQYF
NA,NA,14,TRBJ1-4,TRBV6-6,TGTGCCAGCAGTTACCGAAGGGGGGAGGAAAAACTGTTTTTT,CASSYRRGEEKLFF
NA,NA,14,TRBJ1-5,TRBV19,TGTGCCAGTAGGGGGGCAGGGACGAATCAGCCCCAGCATTTT,CASRGAGTNQPQHF
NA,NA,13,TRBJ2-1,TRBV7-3,TGTGCCAGCAGCTTAATAGATGGCAATGAGCAGTTCTTC,CASSLIDGNEQFF
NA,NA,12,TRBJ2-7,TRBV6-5,TGTGCCAGCAGTTATAGCGTTCTCGAGCAGTACTTC,CASSYSVLEQYF
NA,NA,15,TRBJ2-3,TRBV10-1,TGCGCCAGCAGTGCGGAAGGCAGTACCACAGATACGCAGTATTTT,CASSAEGSTTDTQYF
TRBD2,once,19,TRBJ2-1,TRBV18,TGTGCCAGCTCACCACCGGAAGCGGGGGGGATCAGCTCCTACAATGAGCAGTTCTTC,CASSPPEAGGISSYNEQFF
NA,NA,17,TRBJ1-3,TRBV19,TGTGCCAGTAGTATAGCGGGTGGACAGACCTCTGGAAACACCATATATTTT,CASSIAGGQTSGNTIYF
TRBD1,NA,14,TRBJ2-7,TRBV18,TGTGCCAGCTCACCGCAGGGGGCTGGATACGAGCAGTACTTC,CASSPQGAGYEQYF
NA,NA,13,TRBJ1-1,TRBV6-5,TGTGCCAGCACTGGCCTCACGGACACTGAAGCTTTCTTT,CASTGLTDTEAFF
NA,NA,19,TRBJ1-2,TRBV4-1,TGCGCCAGCAGCCAAGATCTCGCCTCCCTCACATCGGATTTTTCGGGCTACACCTTC,CASSQDLASLTSDFSGYTF
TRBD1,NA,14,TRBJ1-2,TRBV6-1,TGTGCCAGCATCTCGACTGGGACAGACTATGGCTACACCTTC,CASISTGTDYGYTF
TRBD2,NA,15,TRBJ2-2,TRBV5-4,TGTGCCAGCAGCCTAGCGGGAGGGTACACCGGGGAGCTGTTTTTT,CASSLAGGYTGELFF
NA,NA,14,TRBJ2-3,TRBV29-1,TGCAGCGTCGCGGACCCATGGTCCCCAGATACGCAGTATTTT,CSVADPWSPDTQYF
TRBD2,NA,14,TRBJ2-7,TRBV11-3,TGTGCCAGCAGCTTAGTAGCGGGCGAGTACGAGCAGTACTTC,CASSLVAGEYEQYF
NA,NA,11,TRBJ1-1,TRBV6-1,TGTGCCAGCGGGGAGAACACTGAAGCTTTCTTT,CASGENTEAFF
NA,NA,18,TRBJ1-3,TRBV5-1,TGCGCCAGCAGCTACCAGAACTCTCAGGGGACGGCTGGAAACACCATATATTTT,CASSYQNSQGTAGNTIYF